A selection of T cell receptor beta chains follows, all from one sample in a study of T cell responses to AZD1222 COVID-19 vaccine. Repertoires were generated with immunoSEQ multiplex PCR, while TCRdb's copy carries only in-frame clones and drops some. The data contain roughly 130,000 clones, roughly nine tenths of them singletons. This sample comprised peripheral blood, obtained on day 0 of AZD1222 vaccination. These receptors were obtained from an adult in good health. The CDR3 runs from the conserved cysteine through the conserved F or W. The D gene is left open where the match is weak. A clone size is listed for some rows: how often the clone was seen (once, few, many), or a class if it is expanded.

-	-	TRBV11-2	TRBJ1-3	CASSSGPGNTIYF	TGTGCCAGCAGCTCGGGCCCTGGAAACACCATATATTTT
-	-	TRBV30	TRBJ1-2	CAWSVLGGYYGYTF	TGTGCCTGGAGTGTACTGGGGGGATACTATGGCTACACCTTC
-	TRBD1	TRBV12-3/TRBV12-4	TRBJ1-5	CASSLTGAEPQHF	TGTGCCAGCAGCCTGACAGGGGCTGAGCCCCAGCATTTT
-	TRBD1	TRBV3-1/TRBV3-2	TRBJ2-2	CASSQMGTTGSNTGELFF	TGTGCCAGCAGCCAAATGGGGACGACAGGGTCGAACACCGGGGAGCTGTTTTTT
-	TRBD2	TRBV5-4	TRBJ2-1	CASSLPGLAGGHEQFF	TGTGCCAGCAGCTTACCGGGACTAGCGGGGGGGCATGAGCAGTTCTTC
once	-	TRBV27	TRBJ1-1	CASSLGVRYTEAFF	TGTGCCAGCAGTTTAGGTGTCAGGTACACTGAAGCTTTCTTT
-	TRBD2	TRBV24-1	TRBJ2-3	CATSDPVERGRGTDTQYF	TGTGCCACCAGTGACCCCGTAGAGCGGGGGCGGGGCACAGATACGCAGTATTTT
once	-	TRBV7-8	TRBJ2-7	CASSLGRNQQYF	TGTGCCAGCAGCCTCGGACGGAATCAGCAGTACTTC
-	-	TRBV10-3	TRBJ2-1	CAISGGSYNEQFF	TGTGCCATCAGTGGGGGCAGCTACAATGAGCAGTTCTTC
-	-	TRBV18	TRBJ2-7	CASSPVAAGEQYF	TGTGCCAGCTCACCGGTGGCAGCCGGAGAGCAGTACTTC
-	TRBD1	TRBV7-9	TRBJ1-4	CASSSGQGLNEKLFF	TGTGCCAGCAGCTCGGGACAGGGCCTTAATGAAAAACTGTTTTTT
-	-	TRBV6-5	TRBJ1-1	CASSLLGITTEAFF	TGTGCCAGCAGTCTTTTGGGGATCACGACTGAAGCTTTCTTT
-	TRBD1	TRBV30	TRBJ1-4	CAWSADRASNEKLFF	TGTGCCTGGAGTGCCGACAGGGCAAGTAATGAAAAACTGTTTTTT
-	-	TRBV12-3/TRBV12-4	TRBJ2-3	CASSTHLVGGQQF	TGTGCCAGCAGTACCCACTTAGTGGGGGGCCAACAGTTT
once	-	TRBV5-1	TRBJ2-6	CASSLGSGANVLTF	TGCGCCAGCAGCTTGGGCTCTGGGGCCAACGTCCTGACTTTC
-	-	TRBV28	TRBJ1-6	CASSNGPNYNSPLHF	TGTGCCAGCAGTAATGGACCGAACTATAATTCACCCCTCCACTTT
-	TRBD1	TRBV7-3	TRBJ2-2	CASSSPGQGAGELFF	TGTGCCAGCAGCTCTCCGGGACAGGGGGCCGGGGAGCTGTTTTTT
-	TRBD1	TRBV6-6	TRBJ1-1	CASSFSGTGVNTEAFF	TGTGCCAGCAGTTTCTCCGGGACAGGGGTGAACACTGAAGCTTTCTTT
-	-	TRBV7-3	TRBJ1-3	CASSLTDGNTIYF	TGTGCCAGCAGCTTAACAGACGGAAACACCATATATTTT
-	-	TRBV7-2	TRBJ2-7	CASSPPYTYEQYF	TGTGCCAGCAGCCCCCCCTACACGTACGAGCAGTACTTC
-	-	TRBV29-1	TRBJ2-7	CSVMTDHYEQYF	TGCAGCGTAATGACGGATCATTACGAGCAGTACTTC
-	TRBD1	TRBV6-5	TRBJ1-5	CASSWDRSNQPQHF	TGTGCCAGCAGCTGGGACAGAAGCAATCAGCCCCAGCATTTT